These T cell receptor beta chains were read from a single sample in a study of blood T cell repertoires in COVID-19. The protocol was immunoSEQ multiplex PCR, while the TCRdb copy is restricted to in-frame clones and leaves out a portion. The sample includes roughly 80,000 clones, about 80% of them seen just once. The sample comprised peripheral blood. Receptors originate from a human donor in a cohort sampled during active COVID-19. CDR3s include the opening cysteine and the closing phenylalanine or tryptophan. The D gene is left open where the match is weak. Part of the rows lack a size; the others show once, few, many or a class for expanded clones.

TRBJ1-3	.	TRBV5-1	TRBD1	TGCGCCAGCAGCGTAGGGGGCACTGGAAACACCATATATTTT	CASSVGGTGNTIYF
TRBJ1-2	once	TRBV19	TRBD1	TGTGCCAGCTCCGGGACAGTTAACTATGGCTACACCTTC	CASSGTVNYGYTF
TRBJ1-4	.	TRBV5-1	.	TGCGCCAGCAGCTTGGTTCTAGATGAAAAACTGTTTTTT	CASSLVLDEKLFF
TRBJ1-5	.	TRBV2	.	TGTGCCAGCAGGCCCGGACTATCGGGTGGCAATCAGCCCCAGCATTTT	CASRPGLSGGNQPQHF
TRBJ2-3	.	TRBV6-1	TRBD2	TGTGCCAGCAGTGCGACTAGCGGGGGGGCCGCAGATACGCAGTATTTT	CASSATSGGAADTQYF
TRBJ1-5	.	TRBV30	TRBD1	TGTGCCTGGAGTGTCACCGGGACAGGGCGTTTTCAGCCCCAGCATTTT	CAWSVTGTGRFQPQHF
TRBJ1-5	.	TRBV5-6	TRBD1	TGTGCCAGCAGCTCCGGGACAGGGAGTCAGCCCCAGCATTTT	CASSSGTGSQPQHF
TRBJ1-2	.	TRBV15	TRBD1	TGTGCCACCAGCAAGGGGGCGCCTTCCCATAACTATGGCTACACCTTC	CATSKGAPSHNYGYTF
TRBJ1-1	.	TRBV5-1	TRBD1	TGCGCCAGCAGCACGGGCACAGGGGGCGCTGGAACTGAAGCTTTCTTT	CASSTGTGGAGTEAFF
TRBJ2-2	.	TRBV30	.	TGTGCCTGGACCCGGGTCTCGAACACCGGGGAGCTGTTTTTT	CAWTRVSNTGELFF
TRBJ2-1	.	TRBV12-3/TRBV12-4	.	TGTGCCAGCAGCCCGGGGAGCAATGAGCAGTTCTTC	CASSPGSNEQFF
TRBJ2-7	.	TRBV10-3	.	TGTGCCCACGCCGGGGGGCCCTACGAGCAGTACTTC	CAHAGGPYEQYF
TRBJ1-2	few	TRBV27	.	TGTGCCAGCAGTTTACTCGGGGAAGGCTACACCTTC	CASSLLGEGYTF
TRBJ2-1	once	TRBV6-2/TRBV6-3	TRBD2	TGTGCCAGCAGTTACTGGGCTAGCGGGTACAATGAGCAGTTCTTC	CASSYWASGYNEQFF
TRBJ2-2	.	TRBV18	.	TGTGCCAGCTCACCTTCTACAGGTCCGGAGGGGGAGCTGTTTTTT	CASSPSTGPEGELFF
TRBJ2-5	.	TRBV24-1	.	TGTGCCACCAGTGATTTTGGACTCACAGGGCAAGAGACCCAGTACTTC	CATSDFGLTGQETQYF
TRBJ1-5	.	TRBV6-6	.	TGTGCCAGCACCGGGGAAGGTCAGCCCCAGCATTTT	CASTGEGQPQHF
TRBJ1-2	once	TRBV29-1	TRBD1	TGCAGCGTCGAGACAGGGACCTATGGCTACACCTTC	CSVETGTYGYTF
TRBJ2-7	.	TRBV14	TRBD2	TGTGCCAGCAGCCAGGGCGGGAGGTCCTACGAGCAGTACTTC	CASSQGGRSYEQYF
TRBJ2-6	few	TRBV2	TRBD1	TGTGCCAGCAGTGCGGACAGGGGGAGGGCCAACGTCCTGACTTTC	CASSADRGRANVLTF
TRBJ2-5	.	TRBV29-1	.	TGCAGCGTTGGACTCCAAACAGGGCGAGAGACCCAGTACTTC	CSVGLQTGRETQYF
TRBJ2-1	.	TRBV18	TRBD2	TGTGCCAGCTCACCACACCTCGCGGGGGGGCATAGCAATGAGCAGTTCTTC	CASSPHLAGGHSNEQFF
TRBJ1-2	.	TRBV2	.	TGTGCCAGCAGAGCGGGAGTTGGCTACACCTTC	CASRAGVGYTF
TRBJ1-1	once	TRBV2	TRBD1	TGTGCCAGCAGCGAGACAGGGGTTAGGACTGAAGCTTTCTTT	CASSETGVRTEAFF
TRBJ1-3	.	TRBV28	TRBD1	TGTGCCAGCAGTTCCCAGGACAGGGTTGGAAACACCATATATTTT	CASSSQDRVGNTIYF
TRBJ1-1	.	TRBV5-6	.	TGTGCCAGCAGACTGGGACAAATTATGAACACTGAAGCTTTCTTT	CASRLGQIMNTEAFF
TRBJ2-2	once	TRBV7-3	TRBD1	TGTGCCAGCAGCTCAGTACCCGGGACAGAGCCGAACACCGGGGAGCTGTTTTTT	CASSSVPGTEPNTGELFF
TRBJ1-1	.	TRBV2	.	TGTGCCAGCAGCCTCCCACAGGGAGGGACTGAAGCTTTCTTT	CASSLPQGGTEAFF
TRBJ1-3	.	TRBV30	.	TGTGCCTGGACAGGGAAACCTGGAAACACCATATATTTT	CAWTGKPGNTIYF
TRBJ2-7	.	TRBV4-2	TRBD1	TGTGCCAGCAGCTCCCCGCACATGACAGGGAGCTCCTACGAGCAGTACTTC	CASSSPHMTGSSYEQYF
TRBJ2-1	medium-sized	TRBV9	.	TGTGCCAGCAGCCGATCCGAAGGGAGTTACAATGAGCAGTTCTTC	CASSRSEGSYNEQFF
TRBJ2-1	few	TRBV7-8	.	TGTGCCAGCAGCCCCAGGTCGGATGAGCAGTTCTTC	CASSPRSDEQFF
TRBJ2-5	.	TRBV6-5	.	TGTGCCAGCACACCTGGTCCGACAGGAAGGGAGACCCAGTACTTC	CASTPGPTGRETQYF
TRBJ1-6	.	TRBV7-8	TRBD1	TGTGCCAGCAGCTTAGCCATAGGGACAGGGAATTCACCCCTCCACTTT	CASSLAIGTGNSPLHF